What follows is one T cell receptor (beta chain) and its context. This sample is part of a study of blood T cell repertoires in COVID-19. The ends lost 3 bases at V and 3 bases at J; junction bases unmatched: 9. Germline CDR1 reads SGDLS; CDR2 reads YYNGEE. This CDR3 spans 15 amino acids. Using immunoSEQ multiplex PCR, the repertoire was profiled, and TCRdb retains in-frame clones only, with some absent. The repertoire includes some 78,000 clones, around 90% of them detected once, and 4.9% sits in the top ten. This TCR was recovered from a woman aged 80 or over with active or convalescent COVID-19. The V call is TRBV9, the J call TRBJ2-7, with 7 bases lining up with TRBD1. Material: peripheral blood. The CDR3 spells CASSARDSTFYEQYF. As DNA, the CDR3 is TGTGCCAGCAGCGCCCGGGACAGCACCTTCTACGAGCAGTACTTC.